This is a list of T cell receptor beta chains from one sample in a study of CD8 T cells in ankylosing spondylitis. A single record per CDR3 protein comes from TCRdb applying MiXCR to the 5' RACE reads. In the table there are more than 600,000 distinct CDR3 sequences, around 20% of which are singletons. Input material: blood, either unsorted or a sorted T cell fraction (not recorded which). Receptors originate from a male donor with ankylosing spondylitis. Both conserved end residues are part of each CDR3. A D gene is named only where the DNA matches it firmly. Some rows mark clone size as missing; the rest say once, few, many or name a class of expanded clone.

D: NA
size: NA
J: TRBJ1-2
V: TRBV11-1
DNA: TGTGCCAGCACCCCCCCCGGGGCCGGAAACTATGGCTACACCTTC
CDR3: CASTPPGAGNYGYTF

D: TRBD1
size: NA
J: TRBJ1-1
V: TRBV3-1
DNA: TGTGCCAGCAGCCGAGGACAGGGGAGGGAGGCTTTCTTT
CDR3: CASSRGQGREAFF

D: TRBD1
size: NA
J: TRBJ2-7
V: TRBV5-1
DNA: TGCGCCAGCAGCGCTACCGGGACAGGGGTCAACGAGCAGTACTTC
CDR3: CASSATGTGVNEQYF

D: TRBD1
size: NA
J: TRBJ2-1
V: TRBV20-1
DNA: TGCAGTGCTAGTAGTCTATTACAGGGGGAAGACGATGAGCAGTTCTTC
CDR3: CSASSLLQGEDDEQFF

D: NA
size: many
J: TRBJ2-3
V: TRBV4-1
DNA: TGCGCCAGCAGCCAAGGTCCCCTCCTGGACACAGATACGCAGTATTTT
CDR3: CASSQGPLLDTDTQYF

D: NA
size: NA
J: TRBJ2-4
V: TRBV5-1
DNA: TGCGCCAGCAGCTTGGCCCCCGGAAACATTCAGTACTTC
CDR3: CASSLAPGNIQYF

D: NA
size: few
J: TRBJ1-2
V: TRBV5-4
DNA: TGTGCCAGCAGCTTGGGCTTGGCTCTCCAGGAAGGCTACACCTTC
CDR3: CASSLGLALQEGYTF

D: NA
size: few
J: TRBJ2-7
V: TRBV5-1
DNA: TGCGCCAGCAGCTCGTCAGGGCGCTACGAGCAGTACTTC
CDR3: CASSSSGRYEQYF

D: TRBD1
size: many
J: TRBJ2-7
V: TRBV5-1
DNA: TGCGCCAGCAGCTTTGGACAGGGGCTCTCCTACGAGCAGTACTTC
CDR3: CASSFGQGLSYEQYF

D: NA
size: few
J: TRBJ2-2
V: TRBV15
DNA: TGTGCCACCAGCAGAGATTTCGCGGGAACCCGCAAATCGGCGAACACCGGGGAGCTGTTTTTT
CDR3: CATSRDFAGTRKSANTGELFF

D: TRBD1
size: NA
J: TRBJ1-1
V: TRBV20-1
DNA: TGCAGTGCCGCCGTCCCGGGACAGGGATCCCGCGAAGCTTTCTTT
CDR3: CSAAVPGQGSREAFF

D: NA
size: few
J: TRBJ2-1
V: TRBV6-2/TRBV6-3
DNA: TGTGCCAGCAGTTACTCGATGCAGGGTATCATTGAGAATGAGCAGTTCTTC
CDR3: CASSYSMQGIIENEQFF

D: NA
size: NA
J: TRBJ1-1
V: TRBV3-1
DNA: TGTGCCAGCAGCCAAGATACAGGGTCCCCGAGCACTGAAGCTTTCTTT
CDR3: CASSQDTGSPSTEAFF

D: TRBD1
size: NA
J: TRBJ2-1
V: TRBV7-2
DNA: TGTGCCAGCAGACGACAGGGGTACGTTGAGCAGTTCTTC
CDR3: CASRRQGYVEQFF

D: TRBD2
size: NA
J: TRBJ2-5
V: TRBV12-3/TRBV12-4
DNA: TGTGCCAGCAGTTCTAGCGGGGGGTTTAGTGGGGAGACCCAGTACTTC
CDR3: CASSSSGGFSGETQYF

D: TRBD1
size: NA
J: TRBJ1-2
V: TRBV29-1
DNA: TGCAGCGTTGAACCAGGGGGGATGAGCTATGGCTACACCTTC
CDR3: CSVEPGGMSYGYTF

D: NA
size: once
J: TRBJ2-7
V: TRBV5-1
DNA: TGCGCCAGCAGCTTGGGACCCACAAATTACGAGCAGTACTTC
CDR3: CASSLGPTNYEQYF

D: NA
size: NA
J: TRBJ2-2
V: TRBV4-1
DNA: TGCGCCAGCAGCCAAGATAGGGGAATACGTTTGAACACCGGGGAGCTGTTTTTT
CDR3: CASSQDRGIRLNTGELFF

D: NA
size: NA
J: TRBJ2-5
V: TRBV20-1
DNA: TGCAGTGCCCAATCTCGGGGGGCCGGGGAGACCCAGTACTTC
CDR3: CSAQSRGAGETQYF

D: NA
size: few
J: TRBJ2-7
V: TRBV7-6
DNA: TGTGCCAGCAGCTCACTTGGAGGGATCCTCTACGAGCAGTACTTC
CDR3: CASSSLGGILYEQYF

D: TRBD1
size: few
J: TRBJ2-1
V: TRBV6-1
DNA: TGTGCCAGCAGTGAGTCCGGGACAGGGGGCCGGGGGCAGTTCTTC
CDR3: CASSESGTGGRGQFF

D: TRBD1
size: many
J: TRBJ1-2
V: TRBV5-1
DNA: TGCGCCAGCAGCAAGGAAGGGGGCGTAGGCTATGGCTACACCTTC
CDR3: CASSKEGGVGYGYTF

D: TRBD1
size: NA
J: TRBJ2-7
V: TRBV20-1
DNA: TGCAGTGCTAGAGAAGGGACAGGGAGGTACGAGCAGTACTTC
CDR3: CSAREGTGRYEQYF

D: NA
size: NA
J: TRBJ2-2
V: TRBV25-1
DNA: TGTGCCAGCAGTGAATATGGCGGCACGAACACCGGGGAGCTGTTTTTT
CDR3: CASSEYGGTNTGELFF

D: NA
size: NA
J: TRBJ1-1
V: TRBV6-5
DNA: TGTGCCAGCAGTTACTTACAGGGGAACACTGAAGCTTTCTTT
CDR3: CASSYLQGNTEAFF

D: NA
size: NA
J: TRBJ1-1
V: TRBV7-8
DNA: TGTGCCAGCAGCTCACGGACAGAGCAAGCTTTCTTT
CDR3: CASSSRTEQAFF

D: NA
size: NA
J: TRBJ2-2
V: TRBV9
DNA: TGTGCCAGCAGCCCAAAAGAGGATGTCTCCCGGGAGCTGTTTTTT
CDR3: CASSPKEDVSRELFF

D: NA
size: NA
J: TRBJ2-3
V: TRBV2
DNA: TGTGCCAGCAGTGAAGTCCGGGCGGCAGATACGCAGTATTTT
CDR3: CASSEVRAADTQYF

D: NA
size: NA
J: TRBJ2-7
V: TRBV6-5
DNA: TGTGCCAGCAGTTACCAGGAGACTTCCCCCTACGAGCAGTACTTC
CDR3: CASSYQETSPYEQYF

D: NA
size: few
J: TRBJ1-1
V: TRBV12-3/TRBV12-4
DNA: TGTGCCAGCAGTATTACCCCGGACAGCAACACTGAAGCTTTCTTT
CDR3: CASSITPDSNTEAFF

D: NA
size: NA
J: TRBJ1-3
V: TRBV12-3/TRBV12-4
DNA: TGTGCCAGCAGTTTCTCTTTAACCTCGGGCACCATATATTTT
CDR3: CASSFSLTSGTIYF

D: TRBD2
size: few
J: TRBJ2-3
V: TRBV9
DNA: TGTGCCAGCAGCCTAACCCCAGGGACTAGCGGCACAGATACGCAGTATTTT
CDR3: CASSLTPGTSGTDTQYF

D: TRBD2
size: few
J: TRBJ2-7
V: TRBV6-5
DNA: TGTGCCAGCAGTTACTCAGGGACTAGCGGGGGGGCCGCGCAGTACTTC
CDR3: CASSYSGTSGGAAQYF

D: TRBD2
size: NA
J: TRBJ2-7
V: TRBV10-3
DNA: TGTGCCATCAGTGAGTTTTCCGGGACTAGTCCCTACGAGCAGTACTTC
CDR3: CAISEFSGTSPYEQYF

D: NA
size: NA
J: TRBJ1-1
V: TRBV5-5
DNA: TGTGCCAGCAGCTTGGTGCCAAGCGTGGGTCCCATCACTGAAGCTTTCTTT
CDR3: CASSLVPSVGPITEAFF

D: NA
size: NA
J: TRBJ2-5
V: TRBV5-6
DNA: TGTGCCAGCAGCTTGGGCACCTGGACTCAGTGGGACCAGTACTTC
CDR3: CASSLGTWTQWDQYF

D: TRBD2
size: NA
J: TRBJ2-1
V: TRBV6-1
DNA: TGTGCCAGCAGTGAATGGTCTAGCGGGAAGGGCTACAATGAGCAGTTCTTC
CDR3: CASSEWSSGKGYNEQFF

D: NA
size: NA
J: TRBJ1-1
V: TRBV28
DNA: TGTGCCAGCAGTTTGGGACGGCTGGCTGAAGCTTTCTTT
CDR3: CASSLGRLAEAFF

D: NA
size: NA
J: TRBJ2-7
V: TRBV5-4
DNA: TGTGCCAGCAGCTTGCGACCACTCTACGAGCAGTACTTC
CDR3: CASSLRPLYEQYF

D: TRBD1
size: NA
J: TRBJ2-7
V: TRBV2
DNA: TGTGCCAGCAGTGAAGTTGTCAGACAGGGATACGAGCAGTACTTC
CDR3: CASSEVVRQGYEQYF

D: NA
size: NA
J: TRBJ1-5
V: TRBV6-2/TRBV6-3
DNA: TGTGCCAGCAGCGAGGGGGGCAGTTTGTGGCCCCAGCATTTT
CDR3: CASSEGGSLWPQHF

D: TRBD1
size: few
J: TRBJ2-2
V: TRBV6-1
DNA: TGTGCCAAATTGGACAGGGAGAACACCGGGGAGCTGTTTTTT
CDR3: CAKLDRENTGELFF

D: NA
size: many
J: TRBJ1-1
V: TRBV20-1
DNA: TGCAGTGCTAGAGATTTGGAGGGTATGAACACTGAAGCTTTCTTT
CDR3: CSARDLEGMNTEAFF

D: NA
size: few
J: TRBJ1-1
V: TRBV24-1
DNA: TGTGCCACCCGCGACGGGGAGTACACTGAAGCTTTCTTT
CDR3: CATRDGEYTEAFF

D: TRBD2
size: few
J: TRBJ2-5
V: TRBV6-1
DNA: TGTGCGAGCAGTGTAGGCCTTGGGACTAGCGGAAAAGAGACCCAGTACTTC
CDR3: CASSVGLGTSGKETQYF